This TCR beta chain was recovered during a study of regulatory T cells in long-lasting Graves disease. Study information: Graves' disease counted as persistent after over 5 years of antithyroid drugs with positive TSH receptor antibodies.

For TCR beta, libraries came from iRepertoire HTBI primers and Arm-PCR of CDR3 regions. TCRdb fed the multiplex PCR reads into MiXCR, producing one record per CDR3 protein. This table holds under 450,000 distinct CDR3 sequences, around 24% found once. As concerns this clonotype: No antigen is known for it.

CDR1 GTSNPN and CDR2 SVGIG come from the germline V gene (reference sequence). V trimming: 8 bases; J trimming: 2 bases; junction bases outside the gene matches: 6. CDR3 length equals 12 residues. Study-wide results and caveats: Sharing of public clonotypes was greater in persistent patients (under 3,000) than in new patients (around 880). Thyroid tissue was not sampled; only peripheral blood was.

Time point indicated: persistent/refractory GD, antithyroid drugs over 5 years with positive TRAb. The TCR library was made from RNA extracted from PBMCs. This receptor was obtained from a female donor with Graves disease. The chain links TRBV30 to TRBJ2-7; 7 bases map to TRBD2. The sequences come from peripheral blood mononuclear cells (PBMCs), collected when the disease was refractory, from a patient treated with antithyroid drugs. This chain's CDR3 is CALGAGAYEQYF. CDR3 DNA sequence: TGTGCCCTAGGGGCGGGAGCCTACGAGCAGTACTTC.